The clone carrying this T cell receptor beta chain showed up just once. The target antigen is unknown. Clones were read by immunoSEQ multiplex PCR, and TCRdb kept only the in-frame ones, dropping some. The data hold about 270,000 clones, with more than 70% observed a single time. The data were taken from a study of cytotoxic CD8 clonotypes in ibrutinib-treated CLL. The overall study: IGHV unmutated fewer than 18; relapsed/refractory some ten; treatment-naive over 14. Study-wide results and limits: Private clonotypes, not public ones, expanded at ibrutinib response. T-cell clonality at baseline went above that of age-matched healthy donors and rose and fell with circulating CD8+ T-cell counts.

The clonotype comes from a human donor with chronic lymphocytic leukemia. The material sequenced was PBMCs, taken at disease progression, from a patient treated with ibrutinib.

CDR3 protein: CASRGDRANFRGPPGNTIYF. CDR3 DNA sequence: TGCGCCAGCCGCGGGGACAGGGCGAACTTCCGCGGTCCGCCTGGAAACACCATATATTTT. This chain connects TRBV4-1 to TRBJ1-3, with TRBD1 identical over 9 bases. The V gene's germline CDR1 is MGHRA and CDR2 YSYEKL. The CDR3 spans 20 residues. The J segment lost 2 bases and the V segment lost 8 bases, leaving 22 bases of the junction unmatched.